Shown below are 16 T cell receptor beta chains from a single sample sequenced in a study of cytomegalovirus exposure and HLA in healthy donors. It was with 60 Vbeta and 13 Jbeta primers that the PCR ran. Data came from immunoSEQ multiplex PCR; TCRdb stores just in-frame clones and leaves some out. Of 65,000 to 100,000 clones listed, 75% to 85% are singletons. Sequences were obtained from PBMCs. The receptors derive from a woman aged 40 to 50 in good health and CMV-seropositive.

This clone was counted a few times. The genes are TRBV25-1 and TRBJ1-1, with a weak D call TRBD1 (6 bases). Looked up from germline, CDR1 is MGHDK and CDR2 is SYGVNS. The CDR3 totals 14 residues. The V and J ends lost 3 bases and 5 bases respectively, with 13 bases between them. This CDR3 is CASSDLGTNTEAFF. DNA for the CDR3: TGTGCCAGCAGTGACTTGGGGACAAATACTGAAGCTTTCTTT.

Turning to this clone: Other DNA sequences in the same sample also yield this CDR3. The chain uses TRBV6-6 and TRBJ2-1; D uncertain. Trimming cost V 2 bases and J 8 bases, with 13 bases left between them. The CDR3 totals 14 residues. Germline V gives CDR1 MNHNY, CDR2 SVGAGI (reference sequence). CDR3 nucleotide sequence: TGTGCCAGCAGTTACGACTCCCTAAGGTATGAGCAGTTCTTC. Its protein product is CASSYDSLRYEQFF.

The chain couples TRBV29-1 to TRBJ2-7, with 8 bases matching TRBD2. The length of the CDR3 is 13 residues. The V and J ends lost 3 bases and 3 bases, in that order; junction bases with no gene match: 4. Germline CDR1 SQVTM, CDR2 ANQGSEA. The CDR3 coding sequence is TGCAGCGTTGAGGACGGGAGGGACTACGAGCAGTACTTC. Residues: CSVEDGRDYEQYF.

As concerns this clone: Germline and junction disagree at one end, which may indicate a read error. V and J are TRBV7-7 and TRBJ2-1, with D perhaps matching TRBD1 or TRBD2 (6 bases each). The CDR3 consists of 15 residues. Germline V lookup: CDR1 SSHAT, CDR2 FNYEAQ (reference sequence). CDR3 bases: TGTGCTAGCAGCTTAGGAGGGGGCTCCTACAATGAGCAGTTCTTC. It specifies CASSLGGGSYNEQFF.

This chain joins TRBV9 and TRBJ1-2, with a tentative D call TRBD1 (6 bases). Trimming removed 4 bases from V and 6 bases from J, with 19 bases in between. Germline-derived CDR1 and CDR2 are SGDLS and YYNGEE. The CDR3 totals 15 residues. In DNA, the CDR3 is TGTGCCAGCAGCCGGCAGATACAGGGCACAGATGGCTACACCTTC. Translating gives CASSRQIQGTDGYTF.

The table lists this clone with a few counts. This chain connects TRBV7-9 to TRBJ2-7; D unresolved. V was cut by 5 bases and J by 2 bases, with 19 bases left in between. Germline-derived CDR1 and CDR2 are SEHNR and FQNEAQ (reference sequence). This CDR3 contains 16 residues. CDR3 amino acids: CASSQEVSPAPYEQYF. In DNA form, the CDR3 reads TGTGCCAGCAGCCAAGAGGTCTCCCCGGCCCCCTACGAGCAGTACTTC.

The chain combines TRBV15 with TRBJ2-5, with unresolved D. The DNA matches TRBJ2-7 better at its end, which makes the J call doubtful. Germline lookup yields CDR1 LNHNV and CDR2 YYDKDF (reference sequence). The length of the CDR3 is 14 residues. CDR3 residues: CATSRAQVFSEQYF. The CDR3 region has the DNA TGTGCCACCAGCAGAGCGCAGGTTTTCTCCGAGCAGTACTTC.

V is TRBV18 and J is TRBJ1-3; no clear D gene. CDR1 and CDR2 (germline): KGHSH, LQKENI. V lost 4 bases and J 2 bases, leaving 12 bases between the germline ends. The CDR3 is made up of 15 amino acids. CDR3 bases: TGTGCCAGCTCACGGGAGTCTCCGACTGGAAACACCATATATTTT. This encodes CASSRESPTGNTIYF. The full variable domain, in which reference TRBV18 and TRBJ1-3 provide the parts outside the CDR3, is NAGVMQNPRHLVRRRGQEARLRCSPMKGHSHVYWYRQLPEEGLKFMVYLQKENIIDESGMPKERFSAEFPKEGPSILRIQQVVRGDSAAYFCASSRESPTGNTIYFGEGSWLTVV.

This clone was counted between two and nine times. The chain recombines TRBV19 with TRBJ1-4, with TRBD1 identical over 9 bases. The CDR3 spans 16 residues. After removal of 6 bases from V and 8 bases from J, the junction contained 13 bases not matched to a gene. CDR1 is LNHDA and CDR2 is SQIVND in the germline V gene (reference sequence). The CDR3 DNA is TGTGCCAGTAGACCAAGGGGACAGGGCGAGGGGGAAAAACTGTTTTTT. It codes for CASRPRGQGEGEKLFF.

The chain combines TRBV9 with TRBJ2-1; 10 positions match TRBD1. The CDR3 covers 15 residues. Germline values: CDR1 SGDLS, CDR2 YYNGEE. The ends lost 0 bases at V and 5 bases at J; junction bases unmatched: 2. The CDR3 loop is CASSVVGTGDNEQFF. CDR3 in DNA: TGTGCCAGCAGCGTAGTGGGGACAGGGGACAATGAGCAGTTCTTC.

This chain connects TRBV4-2 to TRBJ2-5; D is uncertain. V lost 0 bases and J 2 bases, leaving 10 bases between the germline ends. CDR3 length equals 15 residues. CDR1 and CDR2 from the germline V gene are LGHNA and YNFKEQ. The CDR3 reads CASSQEWRQQETQYF. The CDR3, as DNA: TGTGCCAGCAGCCAAGAATGGCGACAACAAGAGACCCAGTACTTC.

This clone was detected once. The gene calls are TRBV29-1 and TRBJ2-7, with TRBD1 matching 10 bases. V gave up 4 bases and J gave up 7 bases; unmatched junction bases: 10. Germline V lookup: CDR1 SQVTM, CDR2 ANQGSEA. The CDR3 has 14 amino acids. CDR3 bases: TGCAGCGTTGGACCGGGTGGGGGACAGGGGGAGCAGTACTTC. Residues: CSVGPGGGQGEQYF.

The CDR3 spells CASSKEGQGSPYEQYF. The CDR3 DNA reads TGTGCCAGCAGCAAAGAGGGGCAGGGTAGCCCCTACGAGCAGTACTTC. The chain is built from TRBV21-1 and TRBJ2-7; the D segment call TRBD1 is taken from the table without a DNA check. TRBV21-1 counts as a pseudogene. The CDR3 is 16 amino acids.

The chain employs TRBV2 and TRBJ1-1; D gene unclear. CDR1 is SNHLY, CDR2 FYNNEI, per germline. CDR3 size: 16 residues. Trimming left V 0 bases short and J 4 bases short, with 15 bases between. CDR3 in amino acids: CASSEAGGPMGTEAFF. In nucleotides, the CDR3 is TGTGCCAGCAGTGAAGCTGGCGGCCCTATGGGCACTGAAGCTTTCTTT. Combining the CDR3 with reference TRBV2 and TRBJ1-1 gives the whole variable domain EPEVTQTPSHQVTQMGQEVILRCVPISNHLYFYWYRQILGQKVEFLVSFYNNEISEKSEIFDDQFSVERPDGSNFTLKIRSTKLEDSAMYFCASSEAGGPMGTEAFFGQGTRLTVV.

The chain employs TRBV5-1 and TRBJ2-2, with 8 bases that match TRBD1. J lost 8 bases, V lost 0 bases, and 6 bases had no gene match. The CDR3 spans 15 residues. CDR1 and CDR2 (germline): SGHRS, YFSETQ. CDR3 region: CASSLDRQGLGELFF. In DNA, the CDR3 is TGCGCCAGCAGCTTGGATAGACAGGGGTTGGGGGAGCTGTTTTTT.

The V gene is TRBV15, the J gene TRBJ2-7, with 8 bases identical to TRBD2. CDR3 length: 16 amino acids. V lost 0 bases to trimming and J lost 4 bases; unmatched junction nucleotides: 8. Germline V lookup: CDR1 LNHNV, CDR2 YYDKDF (reference sequence). The CDR3 here is CATSRDFPSGLYEQYF. DNA of the CDR3: TGTGCCACCAGCAGAGATTTCCCTAGCGGGTTGTACGAGCAGTACTTC.